The 12 T cell receptor beta chains reported below all come from one sample, sequenced in a study of immune evolution from preneoplasia to lung adenocarcinoma. Sequencing used immunoSEQ multiplex PCR; TCRdb keeps in-frame clones, though not all of them. The data contain around 41,000 clones, less than 85% of them singletons. The sequencing sample was made of FFPE invasive lung adenocarcinoma tissue. The receptors were sampled from a person in their 60s with lung adenocarcinoma.

The genes are TRBV9 and TRBJ2-7, with D perhaps TRBD1 or TRBD2 (6 bases each). The CDR3 is 17 amino acids. The germline CDR1 and CDR2 sequences are SGDLS and YYNGEE. V gave up 0 bases and J gave up 0 bases, with 16 bases separating them. The CDR3 bases are TGTGCCAGCAGCGTAGACCCGGGGGCAACCAGCTCCTACGAGCAGTACTTC. It specifies CASSVDPGATSSYEQYF.

The chain combines TRBV7-9 with TRBJ2-3; the match to TRBD2 covers 7 bases. The CDR3 is made up of 13 amino acids. From germline, CDR1 is SEHNR and CDR2 FQNEAQ (reference sequence). J lost 5 bases, V lost 6 bases, and 5 bases had no gene match. The CDR3 region is CASSYLAVDTQYF. Written as DNA, the CDR3 is TGTGCCAGCAGTTACCTAGCGGTAGATACGCAGTATTTT.

The rearrangement joins TRBV2 to TRBJ2-3; tentatively, D is TRBD1 (6 bases). Deletions cut 8 bases from V and 2 bases from J, with 11 bases between. Germline V lookup: CDR1 SNHLY, CDR2 FYNNEI. The CDR3 spans 13 residues. The CDR3 loop reads CASGGWPTDTQYF. For the CDR3, the DNA is TGTGCCAGCGGGGGCTGGCCCACAGATACGCAGTATTTT.

The chain is built from TRBV13 and TRBJ1-1; D not resolved. The V end lost 3 bases, the J end lost 1 base, and 3 bases lay between the germline ends. Germline assignment: CDR1 PRHDT and CDR2 FYEKMQ (reference sequence). CDR3 length: 12 residues. CDR3 sequence reads: CASSFGNTEAFF. CDR3 in DNA: TGTGCCAGCAGCTTCGGGAACACTGAAGCTTTCTTT.

V and J are TRBV6-6 and TRBJ2-2; 7 bases map to TRBD1. Germline loops: CDR1 MNHNY, CDR2 SVGAGI (reference sequence). V shed 7 bases and J 3 bases; nucleotides not matched to a gene: 8. The CDR3 is 15 residues long. The CDR3 sequence is CASIAGGSYTGELFF. For the CDR3, the DNA is TGTGCCAGCATCGCAGGGGGATCCTACACCGGGGAGCTGTTTTTT.

This chain joins TRBV19 and TRBJ1-2; perhaps TRBD1 as D (6 bases). V lost 3 bases, J lost 8 bases, and 16 bases lay in between. This CDR3 is built from 14 residues. CDR1 is LNHDA and CDR2 is SQIVND in the germline V gene (reference sequence). In nucleotides, the CDR3 is TGTGCCAGTAGTATTTCGGATCTACAGGGCGGCTACACCTTC. Translated: CASSISDLQGGYTF.

The V gene is TRBV11-3, the J gene TRBJ2-3, with D possibly TRBD1 on 5 matching bases. The CDR3 runs 14 residues. Germline V gene data show CDR1 as SGHNT and CDR2 as YENEEA. The germline V and J ends were trimmed by 5 bases and 0 bases, with 9 bases remaining between them. DNA for the CDR3: TGTGCCAGCAGCCCGACAGCTAGCACAGATACGCAGTATTTT. The encoded protein is CASSPTASTDTQYF.

CDR3 DNA sequence: TGTGCCAGCAGCCAAGGACAGTGGAGGGTATCCTACGAGCAGTACTTC. Protein: CASSQGQWRVSYEQYF. The chain uses TRBV7-2 and TRBJ2-7; perhaps D is TRBD1 or TRBD2 (6 bases each). CDR3 length: 16 amino acids. Germline CDR1 and CDR2: SGHTA and FQGNSA. V gave up 5 bases and J gave up 1 base, with 18 bases separating them.

V gene TRBV18 combines with J gene TRBJ1-3, with D perhaps matching TRBD1 (5 bases). Trimming took off 5 bases at V and 2 bases at J, with 13 bases between the two ends. Germline lookup yields CDR1 KGHSH and CDR2 LQKENI. This CDR3 has 15 amino acids. Here the CDR3 DNA reads TGTGCCAGCTCATCACGGGGGATCACTGGAAACACCATATATTTT. Residues: CASSSRGITGNTIYF. Combining the CDR3 with reference TRBV18 and TRBJ1-3 gives the whole variable domain NAGVMQNPRHLVRRRGQEARLRCSPMKGHSHVYWYRQLPEEGLKFMVYLQKENIIDESGMPKERFSAEFPKEGPSILRIQQVVRGDSAAYFCASSSRGITGNTIYFGEGSWLTVV.

This clone was recorded once. The chain carries TRBV9 and TRBJ2-2; 9 positions match TRBD1. CDR1 and CDR2 (germline): SGDLS, YYNGEE. V lost 0 bases to trimming and J lost 5 bases; unmatched junction nucleotides: 2. The CDR3 runs to 15 residues. For the CDR3, the DNA is TGTGCCAGCAGCGTAGTGACAGGGGGAACCGGGGAGCTGTTTTTT. Its protein product is CASSVVTGGTGELFF.

The J gene is TRBJ1-5, the V gene TRBV6-5, with D unresolved. The ends were cut back, 4 bases at V and 3 bases at J, with 10 bases in the middle. CDR3 length: 14 amino acids. Germline V CDR1 and CDR2: MNHEY, SVGAGI. The CDR3 nucleotides read TGTGCCAGCAGTTCCTCCTCTTCCAATCAGCCCCAGCATTTT. This encodes CASSSSSSNQPQHF.

This clone has a single count. The chain links TRBV11-2 to TRBJ2-2, with 8 bases that match TRBD2. The CDR3 is made up of 17 amino acids. The junction had 7 bases not matched to a gene; V was cut back by 0 bases and J by 4 bases. The germline V gene encodes CDR1 SGHAT and CDR2 FQNNGV. The CDR3 coding sequence is TGTGCCAGCAGCTTAGATCGACTAGCGAGAAGCACCGGGGAGCTGTTTTTT. Amino acid sequence: CASSLDRLARSTGELFF.